This T cell receptor beta chain comes out of a study of blood T cell repertoires in COVID-19. There are 15 residues in the CDR3. The germline gives CDR1 MDHEN, CDR2 SYDVKM. V shed 3 bases and J shed 0 bases, with 11 bases lying between them. Clones were read by immunoSEQ multiplex PCR, and TCRdb kept only the in-frame ones, dropping some. This sample yields some 350,000 clones, of which about nine tenths are seen a single time; about 7% belongs to the top ten. The TCR comes from a woman between 70 and 85 years old with COVID-19, enrolled during active disease. The sample was peripheral blood. The chain recombines TRBV28 with TRBJ1-1; D gene unclear. CDR3: CASSLGGAMNTEAFF. The CDR3 bases are TGTGCCAGCAGTTTGGGAGGTGCGATGAACACTGAAGCTTTCTTT.